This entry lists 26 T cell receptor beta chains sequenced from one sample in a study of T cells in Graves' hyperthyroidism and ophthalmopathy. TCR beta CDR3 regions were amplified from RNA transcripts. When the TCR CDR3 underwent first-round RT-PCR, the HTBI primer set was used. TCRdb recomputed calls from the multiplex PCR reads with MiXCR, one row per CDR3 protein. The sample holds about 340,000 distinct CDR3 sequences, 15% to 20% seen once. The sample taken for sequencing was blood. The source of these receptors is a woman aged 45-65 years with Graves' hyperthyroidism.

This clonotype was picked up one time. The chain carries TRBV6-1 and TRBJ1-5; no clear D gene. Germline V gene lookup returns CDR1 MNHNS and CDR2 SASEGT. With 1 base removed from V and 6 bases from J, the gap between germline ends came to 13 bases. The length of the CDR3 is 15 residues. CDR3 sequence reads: CASSEGPLGRQPQHF. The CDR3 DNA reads TGTGCCAGCAGTGAAGGGCCGCTCGGCCGTCAGCCCCAGCATTTT.

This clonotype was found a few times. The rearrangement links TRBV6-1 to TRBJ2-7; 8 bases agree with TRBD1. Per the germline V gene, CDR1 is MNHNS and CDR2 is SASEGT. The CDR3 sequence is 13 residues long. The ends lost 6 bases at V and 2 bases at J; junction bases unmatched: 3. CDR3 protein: CASSPRGPYEQYF. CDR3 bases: TGTGCCAGCAGCCCCAGGGGGCCCTACGAGCAGTACTTC.

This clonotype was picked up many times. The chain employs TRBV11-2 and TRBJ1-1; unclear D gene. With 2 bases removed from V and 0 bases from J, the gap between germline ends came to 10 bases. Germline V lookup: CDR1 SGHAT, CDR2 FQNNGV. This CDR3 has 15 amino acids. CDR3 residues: CASSLSQVLNTEAFF. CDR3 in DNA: TGTGCCAGCAGCTTATCCCAGGTCCTGAACACTGAAGCTTTCTTT.

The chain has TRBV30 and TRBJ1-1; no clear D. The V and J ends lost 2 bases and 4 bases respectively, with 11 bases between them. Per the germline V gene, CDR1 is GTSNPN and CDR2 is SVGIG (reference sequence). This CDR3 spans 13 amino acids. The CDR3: CAWSRPLITEAFF. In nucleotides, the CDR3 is TGTGCCTGGAGTCGACCGTTAATCACTGAAGCTTTCTTT.

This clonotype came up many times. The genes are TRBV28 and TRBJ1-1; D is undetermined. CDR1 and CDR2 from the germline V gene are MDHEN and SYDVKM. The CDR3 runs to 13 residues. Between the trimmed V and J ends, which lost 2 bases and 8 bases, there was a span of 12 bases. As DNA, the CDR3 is TGTGCCAGCAGTTTACAACGGATGGCCGAAGCTTTCTTT. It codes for CASSLQRMAEAFF.

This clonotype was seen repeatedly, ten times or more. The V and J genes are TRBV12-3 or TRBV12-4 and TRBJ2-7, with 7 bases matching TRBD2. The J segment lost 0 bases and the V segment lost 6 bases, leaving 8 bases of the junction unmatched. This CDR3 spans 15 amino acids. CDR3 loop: CASSSLAAASYEQYF. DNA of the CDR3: TGTGCCAGCAGCAGTCTAGCGGCCGCCTCCTACGAGCAGTACTTC.

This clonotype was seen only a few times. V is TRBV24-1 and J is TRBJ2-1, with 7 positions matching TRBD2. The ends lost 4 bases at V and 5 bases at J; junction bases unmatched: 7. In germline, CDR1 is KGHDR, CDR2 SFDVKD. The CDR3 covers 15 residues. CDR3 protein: CATSDVASGHNEQFF. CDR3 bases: TGTGCCACCAGTGACGTGGCTAGCGGCCACAATGAGCAGTTCTTC.

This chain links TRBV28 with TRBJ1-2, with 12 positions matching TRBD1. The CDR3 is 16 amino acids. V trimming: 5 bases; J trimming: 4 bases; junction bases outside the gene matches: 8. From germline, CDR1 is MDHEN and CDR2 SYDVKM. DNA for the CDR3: TGTGCCAGCAGTCCGGGACAGGGGGCGCTGGGCTATGGCTACACCTTC. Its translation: CASSPGQGALGYGYTF.

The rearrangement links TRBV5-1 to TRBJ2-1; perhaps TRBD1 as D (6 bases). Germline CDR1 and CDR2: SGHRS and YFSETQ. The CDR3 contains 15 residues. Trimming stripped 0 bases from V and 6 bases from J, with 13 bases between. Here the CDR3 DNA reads TGCGCCAGCAGCTTGGCCCGGCAGGGGCCCAATGAGCAGTTCTTC. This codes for CASSLARQGPNEQFF.

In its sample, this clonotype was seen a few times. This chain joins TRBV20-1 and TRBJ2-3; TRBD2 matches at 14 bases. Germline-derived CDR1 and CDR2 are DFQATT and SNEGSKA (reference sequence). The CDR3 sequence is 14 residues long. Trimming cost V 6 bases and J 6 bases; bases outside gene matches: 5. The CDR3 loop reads CSAPGLAGEDTQYF. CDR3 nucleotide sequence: TGCAGTGCCCCGGGACTAGCGGGAGAGGATACGCAGTATTTT.

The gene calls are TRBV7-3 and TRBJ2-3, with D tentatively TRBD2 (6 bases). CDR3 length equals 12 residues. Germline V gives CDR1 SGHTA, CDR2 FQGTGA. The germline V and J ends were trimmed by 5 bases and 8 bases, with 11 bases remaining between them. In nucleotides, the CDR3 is TGTGCCAGCAGCCCGCCCGGGGGTACGCAGTATTTT. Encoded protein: CASSPPGGTQYF. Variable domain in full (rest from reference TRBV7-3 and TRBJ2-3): GAGVSQTPSNKVTEKGKYVELRCDPISGHTALYWYRQSLGQGPEFLIYFQGTGAADDSGLPNDRFFAVRPEGSVSTLKIQRTERGDSAVYLCASSPPGGTQYFGPGTRLTVL.

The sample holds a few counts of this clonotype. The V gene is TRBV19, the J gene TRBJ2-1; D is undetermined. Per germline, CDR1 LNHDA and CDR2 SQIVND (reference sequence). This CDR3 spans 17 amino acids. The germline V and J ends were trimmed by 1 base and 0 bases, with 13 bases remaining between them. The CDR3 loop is CASSIAKGSSSYNEQFF. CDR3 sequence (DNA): TGTGCCAGTAGTATAGCGAAGGGAAGCAGCTCCTACAATGAGCAGTTCTTC.

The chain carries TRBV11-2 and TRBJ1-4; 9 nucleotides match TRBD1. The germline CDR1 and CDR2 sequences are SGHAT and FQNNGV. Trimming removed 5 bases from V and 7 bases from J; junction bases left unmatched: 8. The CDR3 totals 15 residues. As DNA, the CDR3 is TGTGCCAGCAGCAAACAGGGGGCGCTGGGTGAAAAACTGTTTTTT. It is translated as CASSKQGALGEKLFF.

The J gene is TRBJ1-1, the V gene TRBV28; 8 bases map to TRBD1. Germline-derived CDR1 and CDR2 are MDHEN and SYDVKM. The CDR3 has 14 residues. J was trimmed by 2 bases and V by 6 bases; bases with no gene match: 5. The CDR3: CASRPGGTNTEAFF. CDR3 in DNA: TGTGCCAGCAGGCCAGGGGGCACCAACACTGAAGCTTTCTTT.

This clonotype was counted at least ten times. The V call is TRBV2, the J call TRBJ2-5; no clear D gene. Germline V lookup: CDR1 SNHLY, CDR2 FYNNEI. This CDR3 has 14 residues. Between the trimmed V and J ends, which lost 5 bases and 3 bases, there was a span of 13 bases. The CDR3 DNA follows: TGTGCCAGCAGTTACCAGGATCTAGAAGAGACCCAGTACTTC. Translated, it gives CASSYQDLEETQYF.

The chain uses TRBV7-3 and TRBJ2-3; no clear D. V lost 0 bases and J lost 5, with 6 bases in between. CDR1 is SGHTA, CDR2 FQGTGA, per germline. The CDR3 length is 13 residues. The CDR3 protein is CASSLTQRDTQYF. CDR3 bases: TGTGCCAGCAGCTTAACGCAGAGAGATACGCAGTATTTT.

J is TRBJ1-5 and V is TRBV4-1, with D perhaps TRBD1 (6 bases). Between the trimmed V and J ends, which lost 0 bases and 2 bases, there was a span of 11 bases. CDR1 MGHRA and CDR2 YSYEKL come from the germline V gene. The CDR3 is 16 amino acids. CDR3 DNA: TGCGCCAGCAGCCAAGAGTTCAGGGGCGGCAATCAGCCCCAGCATTTT. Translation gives CASSQEFRGGNQPQHF.

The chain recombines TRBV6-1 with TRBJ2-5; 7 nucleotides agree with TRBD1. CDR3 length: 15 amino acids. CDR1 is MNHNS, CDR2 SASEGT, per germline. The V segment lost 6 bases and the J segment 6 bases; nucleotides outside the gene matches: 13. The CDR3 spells CASRNRGQGVKTQYF. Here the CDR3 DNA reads TGTGCCAGCAGAAACCGTGGTCAGGGGGTAAAGACCCAGTACTTC.

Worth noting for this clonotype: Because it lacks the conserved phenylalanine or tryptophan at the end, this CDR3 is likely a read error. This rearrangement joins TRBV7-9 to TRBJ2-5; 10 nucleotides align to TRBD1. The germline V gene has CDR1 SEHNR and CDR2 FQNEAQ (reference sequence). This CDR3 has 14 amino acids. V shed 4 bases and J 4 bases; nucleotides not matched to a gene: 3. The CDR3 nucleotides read TGTGCCAGCAGCTCGACAGGGGGCATAGAGACCCAGTACCTC. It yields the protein CASSSTGGIETQYL.

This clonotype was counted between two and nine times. CDR3 amino acids: CASSLTSPTSYEQYF. CDR3 coding DNA: TGTGCCAGCAGTTTAACTAGCCCAACGTCCTACGAGCAGTACTTC. This rearrangement joins TRBV27 to TRBJ2-7; the D gene is possibly TRBD2 (6 bases). The CDR3 length is 15 residues. V lost 2 bases to trimming and J lost 1 base, with 12 bases between them. Germline lookup yields CDR1 MNHEY and CDR2 SMNVEV (reference sequence).

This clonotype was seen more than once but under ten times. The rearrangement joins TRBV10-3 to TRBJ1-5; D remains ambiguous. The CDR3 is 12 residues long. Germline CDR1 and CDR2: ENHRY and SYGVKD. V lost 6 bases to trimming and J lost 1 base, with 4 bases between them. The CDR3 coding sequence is TGTGCCATCAGAGACAGCAATCAGCCCCAGCATTTT. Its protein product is CAIRDSNQPQHF.

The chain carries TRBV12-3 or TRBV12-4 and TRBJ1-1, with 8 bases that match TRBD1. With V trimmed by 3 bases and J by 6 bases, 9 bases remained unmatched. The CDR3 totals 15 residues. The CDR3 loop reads CASSFIGRGPSEAFF. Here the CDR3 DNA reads TGTGCCAGCAGTTTCATCGGCAGGGGGCCGTCTGAAGCTTTCTTT.

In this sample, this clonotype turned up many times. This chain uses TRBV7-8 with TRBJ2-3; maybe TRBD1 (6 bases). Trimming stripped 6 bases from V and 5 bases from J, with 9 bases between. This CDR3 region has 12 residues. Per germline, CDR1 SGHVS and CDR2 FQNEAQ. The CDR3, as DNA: TGTGCCAGCAGAAAAGGGGGAGATACGCAGTATTTT. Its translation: CASRKGGDTQYF.

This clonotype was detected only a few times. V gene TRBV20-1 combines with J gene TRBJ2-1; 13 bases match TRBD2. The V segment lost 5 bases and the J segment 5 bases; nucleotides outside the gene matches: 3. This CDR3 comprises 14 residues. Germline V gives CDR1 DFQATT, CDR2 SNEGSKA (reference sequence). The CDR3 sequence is CSAFTSGGDNEQFF. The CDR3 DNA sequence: TGCAGTGCTTTCACTAGCGGGGGGGACAATGAGCAGTTCTTC.

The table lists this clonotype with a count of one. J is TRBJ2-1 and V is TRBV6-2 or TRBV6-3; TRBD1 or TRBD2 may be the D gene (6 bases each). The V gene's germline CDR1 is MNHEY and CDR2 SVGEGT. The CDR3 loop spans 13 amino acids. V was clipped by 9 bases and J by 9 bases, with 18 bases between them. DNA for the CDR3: TGTGCCAGTTCCGGGGGCCAGGGCCGTGAGCAGTTCTTC. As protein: CASSGGQGREQFF.

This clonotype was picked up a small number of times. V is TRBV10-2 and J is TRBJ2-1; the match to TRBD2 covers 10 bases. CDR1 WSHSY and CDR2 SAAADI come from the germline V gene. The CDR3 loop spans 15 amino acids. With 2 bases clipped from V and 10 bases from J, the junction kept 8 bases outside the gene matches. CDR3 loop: CASSEGAGGPGEQFF. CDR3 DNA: TGCGCCAGCAGTGAGGGAGCGGGGGGGCCGGGGGAGCAGTTCTTC.